This is a list of T cell receptor beta chains from one sample in a study of blood T cell repertoires in COVID-19. Profiled with immunoSEQ multiplex PCR; TCRdb holds only in-frame clones, not every one. The sample carries 370,000 or so clones, over 75% recorded once. The sample taken for sequencing was PBMCs or T cells enriched from blood (not recorded which). The origin of the receptors is a man aged 30 to 39 who had recovered from COVID-19. CDR3s include the opening cysteine and the closing phenylalanine or tryptophan. The order of the fields is V gene, J gene, clone size, D gene, CDR3 protein, CDR3 DNA. The D gene is left open where the match is weak. Only part of the rows carry a size: once, few, many, or a class if the clone is expanded.

>TRBV19|TRBJ2-4|once|.
CASTVRGGNIQYF
TGTGCCAGTACCGTCCGAGGGGGAAACATTCAGTACTTC
>TRBV30|TRBJ1-5|.|TRBD1
CAWSGQGGQPQHF
TGTGCCTGGAGTGGACAGGGGGGTCAGCCCCAGCATTTT
>TRBV5-6|TRBJ1-4|.|.
CASRVWVEDNEKLFF
TGTGCCAGCCGGGTTTGGGTAGAAGATAATGAAAAACTGTTTTTT
>TRBV7-6|TRBJ2-2|.|TRBD2
CASSTLAGGNTGELFF
TGTGCCAGCAGCACGCTAGCGGGGGGGAACACCGGGGAGCTGTTTTTT
>TRBV11-2|TRBJ1-6|once|TRBD1
CASSVGTAHSPLHF
TGTGCCAGCAGCGTCGGGACAGCTCATTCACCCCTCCACTTT
>TRBV10-3|TRBJ1-3|once|.
CAIRPPGSPNTIYF
TGTGCCATCAGACCCCCCGGTAGCCCCAACACCATATATTTT
>TRBV5-1|TRBJ2-1|.|TRBD2
CAGGGEKGSGGHYNEQFF
TGCGCCGGTGGGGGCGAGAAGGGTAGCGGGGGCCACTACAATGAGCAGTTCTTC
>TRBV25-1|TRBJ1-2|.|.
CASSWGGWGYTF
TGTGCCAGCAGTTGGGGAGGGTGGGGCTACACCTTC
>TRBV19|TRBJ1-1|.|.
CASSIGGLGGMNTEAFF
TGTGCCAGTAGTATTGGCGGACTAGGGGGAATGAACACTGAAGCTTTCTTT
>TRBV29-1|TRBJ1-1|.|TRBD1
CSARQGAGATEAFF
TGCAGCGCGAGACAGGGGGCGGGGGCCACTGAAGCTTTCTTT
>TRBV12-5|TRBJ1-5|once|TRBD1
CASGLVLGQGLQGNQPQHF
TGTGCTAGTGGTTTGGTACTAGGACAGGGACTCCAGGGCAATCAGCCCCAGCATTTT
>TRBV5-6|TRBJ2-1|few|TRBD2
CASSLLAGGNEQFF
TGTGCCAGCAGCTTACTAGCGGGGGGTAATGAGCAGTTCTTC
>TRBV9|TRBJ1-1|.|TRBD1
CASSRAGTENTEAFF
TGTGCCAGCAGCCGAGCCGGGACAGAGAACACTGAAGCTTTCTTT
>TRBV2|TRBJ1-1|.|.
CASSEAPTFTSTGTEAFF
TGTGCCAGCAGTGAAGCGCCTACTTTTACCTCTACGGGCACTGAAGCTTTCTTT
>TRBV28|TRBJ1-2|.|.
CASRTTSGYGYTF
TGTGCCAGCAGGACAACCTCAGGTTACGGCTACACCTTC
>TRBV5-1|TRBJ2-2|.|TRBD1
CASSPGQPLPGELFF
TGCGCCAGCAGCCCGGGACAGCCTCTCCCCGGGGAGCTGTTTTTT
>TRBV6-4|TRBJ1-1|.|.
CASSEGRGNTEAFF
TGTGCCAGCAGTGAAGGCAGAGGGAACACTGAAGCTTTCTTT
>TRBV5-4|TRBJ2-7|.|.
CASSLRQGGYEQYF
TGTGCCAGCAGCCTGCGGCAGGGCGGCTACGAGCAGTACTTC
>TRBV7-6|TRBJ2-2|.|.
CASSLASEGVGELFF
TGTGCCAGCAGCTTAGCCTCGGAAGGGGTCGGGGAGCTGTTTTTT
>TRBV9|TRBJ1-6|.|.
CASSVEGARSPLHF
TGTGCCAGCAGCGTAGAAGGGGCGAGGTCACCCCTCCACTTT
>TRBV30|TRBJ1-3|.|.
CAWSEWSSGNTIYF
TGTGCCTGGAGTGAATGGAGCTCTGGAAACACCATATATTTT
>TRBV7-6|TRBJ1-3|once|.
CASSLVVGGHTIYF
TGTGCCAGCAGCTTAGTTGTAGGGGGACACACCATATATTTT
>TRBV7-9|TRBJ2-2|.|.
CASRRAGTTNTGELFF
TGTGCCAGCAGACGCGCCGGGACAACGAACACCGGGGAGCTGTTTTTT
>TRBV5-1|TRBJ1-5|.|.
CASSLDLSGGQPQHF
TGCGCCAGCAGCTTGGATTTATCCGGGGGGCAGCCCCAGCATTTT
>TRBV7-9|TRBJ2-1|few|TRBD2
CASSVSGGNEQFF
TGTGCCAGCAGCGTTAGCGGGGGAAATGAGCAGTTCTTC
>TRBV2|TRBJ2-2|.|.
CASKRVAANTGELFF
TGTGCCAGCAAGCGGGTGGCAGCGAACACCGGGGAGCTGTTTTTT
>TRBV5-1|TRBJ2-7|once|.
CASSTTRTYEQYF
TGCGCCAGCAGCACGACACGAACCTACGAGCAGTACTTC
>TRBV4-1|TRBJ1-4|.|.
CASSQVGAGFVKEKLFF
TGCGCCAGCAGCCAAGTGGGGGCAGGATTCGTTAAGGAAAAACTGTTTTTT
>TRBV4-1|TRBJ2-7|once|.
CASSQDGAGHRYEQYF
TGCGCCAGCAGCCAAGATGGAGCGGGCCACAGATACGAGCAGTACTTC
>TRBV10-2|TRBJ2-1|.|TRBD2
CASSTGGSYNEQFF
TGCGCCAGCAGCACGGGGGGCTCCTACAATGAGCAGTTCTTC
>TRBV9|TRBJ1-2|.|.
CASKTGISGYTF
TGTGCCAGCAAAACAGGGATTAGTGGCTACACCTTC
>TRBV12-3/TRBV12-4|TRBJ2-3|.|.
CASRPGTDTQYF
TGTGCCAGCAGGCCAGGCACAGATACGCAGTATTTT
>TRBV10-3|TRBJ1-1|.|.
CAISENSEAFF
TGTGCCATCAGTGAGAACTCTGAAGCTTTCTTT
>TRBV7-9|TRBJ1-2|.|.
CASGGGPQGYTF
TGTGCCAGCGGGGGGGGGCCTCAAGGCTACACCTTC
>TRBV6-5|TRBJ1-4|.|TRBD1
CASRTGDEKLFF
TGTGCCAGTCGGACAGGGGATGAAAAACTGTTTTTT
>TRBV7-2|TRBJ1-1|.|.
CASSLTRGAFF
TGTGCCAGCAGCTTAACCAGGGGAGCTTTCTTT
>TRBV7-2|TRBJ2-2|.|.
CATNRNTGELFF
TGTGCCACCAACAGGAACACCGGGGAGCTGTTTTTT
>TRBV27|TRBJ2-3|.|TRBD2
CASSPSWTSEATTDTQYF
TGTGCCAGCAGTCCCTCCTGGACTAGCGAGGCAACAACAGATACGCAGTATTTT
>TRBV3-1/TRBV3-2|TRBJ2-7|.|TRBD1
CASSQDFARGLYEQYF
TGTGCCAGCAGCCAAGATTTTGCCAGGGGGCTATACGAGCAGTACTTC
>TRBV5-5|TRBJ1-5|.|.
CASSLGAVGQPQHF
TGTGCCAGCAGCTTAGGGGCCGTCGGTCAGCCCCAGCATTTT
>TRBV6-6|TRBJ1-2|.|TRBD1
CASTPRQGHNYGYTF
TGTGCCAGCACCCCTAGACAGGGCCATAACTATGGCTACACCTTC
>TRBV9|TRBJ1-2|.|TRBD1
CASRSHRGDYGYTF
TGTGCCAGCAGGTCCCACAGGGGTGACTATGGCTACACCTTC
>TRBV27|TRBJ1-1|once|TRBD1
CASSSRQGLEAFF
TGTGCCAGCAGTTCGCGACAGGGGCTAGAAGCTTTCTTT
>TRBV7-9|TRBJ1-2|.|.
CASSAGPGYGYTF
TGTGCCAGCAGCGCTGGACCGGGGTATGGCTACACCTTC
>TRBV6-1|TRBJ1-1|.|.
CASSEGEGVRAFF
TGTGCCAGCAGTGAAGGGGAGGGGGTACGGGCTTTCTTT
>TRBV2|TRBJ1-2|.|.
CASTERSAPAGGYTF
TGTGCCAGCACCGAGAGGTCAGCGCCAGCGGGTGGCTACACCTTC
>TRBV19|TRBJ1-6|.|.
CASSIRPGDSPLHF
TGTGCCAGTAGTATTCGGCCCGGGGATTCACCCCTCCACTTT
>TRBV5-1|TRBJ2-3|.|TRBD2
CASSSSGDLTDTQYF
TGCGCCAGCAGCTCTAGCGGGGACCTCACAGATACGCAGTATTTT
>TRBV6-1|TRBJ1-3|.|.
CASSEDPSGGNTIYF
TGTGCCAGCAGTGAAGACCCCTCGGGAGGAAACACCATATATTTT
>TRBV15|TRBJ1-6|.|.
CATSRDLNSPLHF
TGTGCCACCAGCAGAGATCTCAATTCACCCCTCCACTTT
>TRBV5-1|TRBJ1-6|.|TRBD1
CASSGQGNSPLHF
TGCGCCAGCAGCGGACAGGGTAATTCACCCCTCCACTTT
>TRBV12-5|TRBJ2-3|.|.
CASGLYGQFTDTQYF
TGTGCTAGTGGTTTGTATGGACAATTCACAGATACGCAGTATTTT
>TRBV4-3|TRBJ1-2|.|TRBD1
CASSRAPGGGYGYTF
TGCGCCAGCAGCCGGGCCCCAGGGGGCGGCTATGGCTACACCTTC